This T cell receptor (beta chain) is from a study of blood T cell repertoires in COVID-19. Turning to the study itself: Acute and convalescent COVID-19 samples came from the United States, Italy and Spain. Sample material is recorded as cDNA or gDNA derived from T cells, B-cell-depleted T cells, or PBMCs.

This clone occurred once. Source study methods: Using reference gene primer amplification, nucleated cell counts were estimated. Method: immunoSEQ multiplex PCR; TCRdb's copy keeps in-frame clones and lacks some. V, J and clone size were drawn from that table, and D and trimming were deduced from the DNA. The profile shows 75,000 to 100,000 clones, 70% to 90% of them singletons. The CDR3 consists of 14 residues. Germline CDR1 and CDR2: LNHNV and YYDKDF (reference sequence). V was clipped by 0 bases and J by 4 bases, with 9 bases between them. Material for sequencing was peripheral blood. The rearrangement uses TRBV15 and TRBJ1-2; weak D call: TRBD1 (6 bases). The clonotype originates from a woman older than 75 with acute or convalescent COVID-19. In DNA, the CDR3 is TGTGCCACCAGCAGAGATGGGGGCGCCTATGGCTACACCTTC. It codes for CATSRDGGAYGYTF.